This T cell receptor beta chain originates from a study of blood T cell repertoires in COVID-19. Libraries were prepared by immunoSEQ multiplex PCR; TCRdb keeps only in-frame clonotypes and omits some of them. The sample carries approximately 480,000 clones, 89% recorded once. This CDR3 is built from 14 residues. Germline CDR1 is SGHTS and CDR2 is YDEGEE. The V gene end was trimmed by 9 bases and the J gene end by 2 bases; junction bases not matched to a gene: 5. The TCR originated in a man younger than 30 with COVID-19, enrolled during active disease. Sequencing used peripheral blood. V usage is TRBV5-8 and J usage is TRBJ1-4, with 9 positions matching TRBD1. The CDR3 nucleotides read TGTGCCATCCGACAGGGGGGGACTAATGAAAAACTGTTTTTT. The encoded protein is CAIRQGGTNEKLFF.